This T cell receptor beta chain was documented in a study of early T cells in non-severe SARS-CoV-2 infection. Study context: The authors sequenced bulk RNA from unsorted whole blood, leaving chains unpaired. Study-wide findings and caveats: Using VDJdb, the matching emphasized anti-spike CD8 responses while missing private and CD4 specificities.

This clonotype was counted only a few times. Antigen specificity is unknown. Attachment of unique molecular identifiers to individual cDNA molecules was performed. From the 5' RACE reads, TCRdb called clonotypes with MiXCR, one entry per CDR3 protein. This sample has around 99,000 distinct CDR3 sequences, with roughly 17% found just once. The V end lost 6 bases, the J end lost 2 bases, and 14 bases lay between the germline ends. Germline CDR1 is SGHDT and CDR2 is YYEEEE. CDR3 length: 14 residues. Sample: whole blood, taken at baseline. The chain employs TRBV5-6 and TRBJ1-1; D ambiguous. The TCR comes from an adult who was a healthcare worker with PCR-confirmed SARS-CoV-2 infection or an uninfected control (not recorded which). CDR3 region: CASTQQNRNTEAFF. The CDR3 DNA reads TGTGCCAGCACCCAACAGAACCGCAACACTGAAGCTTTCTTT.